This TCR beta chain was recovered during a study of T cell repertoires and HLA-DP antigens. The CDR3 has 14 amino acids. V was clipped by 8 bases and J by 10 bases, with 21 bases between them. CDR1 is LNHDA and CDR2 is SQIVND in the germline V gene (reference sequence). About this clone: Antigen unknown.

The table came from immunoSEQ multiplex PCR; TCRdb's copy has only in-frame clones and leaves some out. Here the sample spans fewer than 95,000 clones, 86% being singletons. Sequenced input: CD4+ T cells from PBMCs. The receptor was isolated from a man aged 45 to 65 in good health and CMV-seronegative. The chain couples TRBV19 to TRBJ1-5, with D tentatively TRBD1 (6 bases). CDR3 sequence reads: CASRQGTLIRPQHF. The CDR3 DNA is TGTGCCAGTCGGCAGGGGACCCTCATAAGACCCCAGCATTTT.